This TCR beta chain was sequenced during a study of Ad26.COV2.S vaccination and SARS-CoV-2 variants listed by TCRdb under 2021. Some background on the complete study: Donors in the vaccine arm were drawn from COV1001, a multicentre, randomized, double-blind, placebo-controlled phase I-IIa trial testing Ad26.COV2.S in healthy adults. Ad26.COV2.S was given intramuscularly at 5x10^10 or 1x10^11 viral particles, as a single shot or as two shots 56 days apart. TCRbeta repertoire sequencing served as the tool for gauging how specific and how broad the SARS-CoV-2-reactive T cell receptors were following Ad26.COV2.S vaccination. A total of 32 samples were included in the TCR-sequenced set, comprising approximately 20 Ad26.COV2.S vaccine recipients, 5 placebo recipients and 8 SARS-CoV-2 convalescent individuals. Trial participants were randomized into five groups of five: low-dose or high-dose Ad26.COV2.S given once or twice, or placebo on both occasions. Blinding of investigators to trial group allocation was maintained during experiments and outcome assessment. General study outcomes and caveats: Comparing responses between vaccine doses or regimens was not something the study was powered to do. Substantial breadth of spike-specific CD8+ and CD4+ T cell responses was reported after vaccination. It was noted by the authors that total T cell responses may have been underestimated by the TCR breadth and depth analyses. Ad26.COV2.S recipients had higher spike-specific TCR breadth than placebo recipients (P = 0.0014). Comparable non-spike TCR breadth was observed between vaccine and placebo recipients, consistent with only spike being contained in the vaccine.

This clone occurred once. There is no known antigen for this receptor. Per-base qualities were not stored, and no clone one base away is much larger. The immunoSEQ Assay was used to sequence TCRbeta CDR3 regions. After extraction, genomic DNA underwent amplification by bias-controlled multiplex PCR, followed by high-throughput sequencing. In the original analysis: To quantify the absolute abundance of each unique TCRbeta CDR3 region, sequences were collapsed and filtered. Usable DNA was measured by amplifying reference genes present in all nucleated cells, and TCRbeta template counts were normalized to that usable DNA to estimate T cell fraction. Repertoire TCRs were annotated as SARS-CoV-2-specific by exact matching of V gene, CDR3 amino acid sequence and J gene to a known reactive TCR set. The reference SARS-CoV-2 TCR set was derived from MIRA and filtered for enrichment in COVID-19-positive ImmuneCODE repertoires, a step that removed public or cross-reactive TCRs. Based on the MIRA antigens, annotated TCRs were further analysed at the level of specific ORF or position within ORF. Depth was the summed frequency of annotated unique rearrangements, while breadth was defined as annotated unique rearrangements over total unique productive rearrangements. TCR breadth was compared between groups using two-sided Wilcoxon rank-sum tests. TCRdb provides this immuneACCESS table in a form limited to in-frame rearrangements. Some clones are lacking; in checked studies, under half of them reflect an unresolved V gene, and why the rest are absent is not known. V and J calls and clone size come straight from that table; D and trimming were deduced from the DNA. The sample table lists 300,000 to 350,000 clones, about 82% of them with a count of one. The top ten clonotypes cover roughly 2.1% of the sample.

The label giving this sample's treatment or condition can be read as: around 19 received Ad26.COV2.S at low or high dose, single or two shots; several received placebo; per-sample allocation not given. Repertoires of vaccine and placebo recipients were sequenced from samples taken on day 63 after the first injection. In Cohort 1b, around 25 adults aged 18-55 years were enrolled at a single site in Boston, USA, between 29 July and 7 August 2020. Ad26.COV2.S was a replication-incompetent adenovirus type 26 vector that expressed a prefusion-stabilized SARS-CoV-2 spike protein derived from the original Wuhan strain. The sequenced sample was peripheral blood, obtained in a trial of Ad26.COV2.S vaccine versus placebo. This receptor was identified in a person aged 18-65 years who received the Ad26.COV2.S COVID-19 vaccine or a placebo.

The bases are TGTGCTAGTGGAGCCTTAATGAACACTGAAGCTTTCTTT. It specifies CASGALMNTEAFF. This chain joins TRBV12-5 to TRBJ1-1; the D gene lacks a confident call. The CDR3 runs 13 residues from the cysteine to the phenylalanine. Solely the CDR3 DNA is kept, with 39 bases framed from the first base. Reading the germline V gene gives CDR1 LGHNT and CDR2 FRNRAP. V loses 6 bases, J loses 0 bases, and the germline ends lie 8 bases apart.